This TCR beta chain was profiled in a study of cytomegalovirus exposure and HLA in healthy donors (dated 2017 in TCRdb). For context, the study as a whole: A later analysis indicated that the 100 to 150 validation repertoires were generated on the platform also employed for the approximately 670 repertoires of the first cohort. The study aimed to test whether cataloging public T cell receptors could reveal signatures of past pathogen exposure. A separate validation cohort of more than 100 different subjects was used in addition to the roughly 700-subject first cohort. High-throughput TCR immunosequencing, statistical association of individual TCRs with disease status, and machine learning were combined to predict cytomegalovirus infection status.

Reading the germline V gene gives CDR1 SGHRS and CDR2 YFSETQ. The CDR3 has 14 amino acids, counting the end cysteine and phenylalanine. Only CDR3 DNA is held: 42 bases, read in frame from base 1. Deletion took 1 base off V and 1 base off J, with a span of 7 bases between the germline ends. To note about this clone: It lacks a known antigen. No clone much larger than this one lies a single base away; base qualities are absent.

The donors belonged to the validation cohort of 90 to 150 subjects, which was separate from the approximately 700-subject first cohort. Receptor amplification or capture employed the immunoSEQ multiplex PCR assay. On the authors' methods: A statistical classification framework was developed to diagnose cytomegalovirus status using the catalog of TCR beta chain sequences. As stored in TCRdb, this immuneACCESS dataset retains in-frame rearrangements with V and J assigned. A fraction of the clones does not appear; measured against another copy, unresolved V genes explain less than half of the discrepancy, and the remainder lacks a known reason. V, J and clone size are taken as reported in that table, and D and trimming were inferred from the DNA itself. For this sample there are 120,000 or so clones; 86% appear just once. The ten largest clonotypes hold 4% to 6% of the sample. Overall results and qualifications from the work: While some public TCRs were present in many individuals, most TCR sequences turned up only very rarely across donors. In both the original and validation cohorts, the classifier was reported to diagnose cytomegalovirus status with high specificity and sensitivity. The authors suggested that the approach could potentially be generalized to other disease states and immunological phenotypes. In vitro tests confirmed that three of the cytomegalovirus-associated TCR beta chains recognize cytomegalovirus antigens. Subsequent analysis determined that TCRs grouped into clusters in the first cohort also showed a tendency toward co-occurrence across the 90 to 150 validation repertoires, and 94% of cluster scores exceeded 0. A total of roughly 160 TCR beta chains were listed by the study as associated with cytomegalovirus. All 120 or so repertoires were used to score co-occurrence in the validation cohort in a later analysis, because that analysis had no HLA typing for the cohort.

The V and J segments used are TRBV5-1 and TRBJ2-3, with TRBD2 as a weak D call on 6 bases. The TCR originated in a man younger than 35 in good health and CMV-seronegative. The source material was PBMCs. CDR3 protein: CASSLPSGTDTQYF. The sequenced DNA: TGCGCCAGCAGCTTGCCTAGCGGCACAGATACGCAGTATTTT.